This T cell receptor beta chain derives from a study of blood T cell repertoires in COVID-19. Study background: PBMCs, B-cell-depleted T cells, or T cells were the source of the cDNA or gDNA that made up the material.

This CDR3 spans 12 amino acids. Trimming stripped 2 bases from V and 1 base from J, with 3 bases between. Per germline, CDR1 MNHEY and CDR2 SVGEGT. In the original analysis: Nucleated cell counts were estimated from reference gene primer amplification. Produced via immunoSEQ multiplex PCR; TCRdb's table is partial and in-frame only. The DNA gave D and trimming, while V, J and clone size come from that table. In the table there are 250,000 to 300,000 clones, 88% of which are singletons. Participant age was roughly 18 to 100 years, and participants resided in roughly 25 US areas. Cohorts were based on clinical histories the participants reported.

V is TRBV6-2 or TRBV6-3 and J is TRBJ2-7; D is unclear. This TCR derives from a woman aged 55 to 70 in a cohort exposed to, infected with or recovered from COVID-19 (not recorded which). The sample was PBMCs or T cells enriched from blood (not recorded which). CDR3 in DNA: TGTGCCAGCAGTTACGCGTCCTACGAGCAGTACTTC. Translating it yields CASSYASYEQYF.